The 28 T cell receptor beta chains below were found in one sample sequenced in a study of shared clonotypes between healthy human individuals. Naive CD8 cells lacked CD45RO, underwent positive selection for CCR7 and left out terminally differentiated effector memory CD45RA+ cells. Produced via immunoSEQ multiplex PCR; TCRdb's table is partial and in-frame only. The sample yields millions of clones, more than 85% seen once. The source material was naive CD8+ T cells from PBMCs. These receptors were collected from a man between 18 and 35 years old in good health. Some clones in this sample may be carry-over from other donors' samples.

The gene calls are TRBV2 and TRBJ2-1; D may be TRBD1 (6 bases). The CDR3 contains 12 residues. Trimming took off 3 bases at V and 15 bases at J, with 15 bases between the two ends. Germline loops: CDR1 SNHLY, CDR2 FYNNEI. The CDR3 spells CASSDGQKGPFF. CDR3 nucleotides: TGTGCCAGCAGTGACGGACAGAAGGGCCCGTTCTTC.

This clone was recorded only once. J is TRBJ2-5 and V is TRBV7-6, with D possibly TRBD2 on 6 matching bases. The CDR3 covers 14 residues. Germline V CDR1 and CDR2: SGHVS, FNYEAQ. The germline V and J ends were trimmed by 5 bases and 3 bases, with 13 bases remaining between them. CDR3 sequence: CASSPRTKEETQYF. As DNA, the CDR3 is TGTGCCAGCAGCCCGAGGACTAAAGAAGAGACCCAGTACTTC.

As to this clone: Other DNA variants within this sample encode the same CDR3. The genes are TRBV11-2 and TRBJ1-1, with D perhaps matching TRBD1 (5 bases). Trimming cost V 2 bases and J 3 bases, with 7 bases left between them. Germline CDR1 SGHAT, CDR2 FQNNGV. This CDR3 is 13 amino acids long. Here the CDR3 reads CASSLWGDTEAFF. DNA for the CDR3: TGTGCCAGCAGCTTATGGGGCGACACTGAAGCTTTCTTT.

J is TRBJ2-3 and V is TRBV15; 7 nucleotides match TRBD1. After removal of 0 bases from V and 2 bases from J, the junction contained 2 bases not matched to a gene. The germline CDR1 and CDR2 sequences are LNHNV and YYDKDF (reference sequence). CDR3 size: 15 residues. The CDR3 DNA is TGTGCCACCAGCAGAGAAGGGGGCCTCACAGATACGCAGTATTTT. It is translated as CATSREGGLTDTQYF.

This sequence joins TRBV4-1 and TRBJ1-1, with D possibly being TRBD1 (5 bases). Germline V lookup: CDR1 MGHRA, CDR2 YSYEKL. The CDR3 length is 13 residues. V lost 4 bases to trimming and J lost 0 bases, with 6 bases between them. The CDR3 nucleotides are TGCGCCAGCAGCCCGGGGGTGAACACTGAAGCTTTCTTT. This encodes CASSPGVNTEAFF.

Remarks on this clone: The junction differs from germline at one of its ends, possibly a read error. The sample holds other DNA sequences that translate to the same CDR3. This chain uses TRBV27 with TRBJ2-7; D is uncertain. The CDR3 covers 13 residues. CDR1 and CDR2 from the germline V gene are MNHEY and SMNVEV (reference sequence). The CDR3 coding sequence is TGTGCCAGCAGTCTATCCACTTCCTACGAGCAGTACTTC. Translation: CASSLSTSYEQYF.

The CDR3 loop is CASSTAPGTSYEQYF. As DNA, the CDR3 is TGTGCCAGCAGCACTGCTCCGGGAACCTCCTACGAGCAGTACTTC. V and J are TRBV5-5 and TRBJ2-7; tentatively, D is TRBD2 (5 bases). V was clipped by 4 bases and J by 0 bases, with 14 bases between them. The germline gives CDR1 SGHKS, CDR2 YYEKEE (reference sequence). This CDR3 has 15 residues. Based on the CDR3 plus reference TRBV5-5 and TRBJ2-7, the full variable domain is DAGVTQSPTHLIKTRGQQVTLRCSPISGHKSVSWYQQVLGQGPQFIFQYYEKEERGRGNFPDRFSARQFPNYSSELNVNALLLGDSALYLCASSTAPGTSYEQYFGPGTRLTVT.

V is TRBV27 and J is TRBJ1-2, with a weak D call TRBD1 (5 bases). CDR1 is MNHEY and CDR2 is SMNVEV in the germline V gene (reference sequence). V was shortened by 5 bases and J by 4 bases, with 11 bases between the two germline ends. The CDR3 extends over 13 amino acids. CDR3 loop: CASSRGLLYGYTF. In nucleotides, the CDR3 is TGTGCCAGCAGTCGGGGCCTTCTCTATGGCTACACCTTC.

The chain recombines TRBV15 with TRBJ2-3, with 9 bases that match TRBD2. The trim removed 2 bases at V and 4 bases at J, leaving 4 bases unmatched. This CDR3 has 15 amino acids. Per germline, CDR1 LNHNV and CDR2 YYDKDF (reference sequence). The CDR3 reads CATSRSEREADTQYF. CDR3 in DNA: TGTGCCACCAGCAGAAGTGAGCGGGAGGCAGATACGCAGTATTTT.

This sequence joins TRBV7-9 and TRBJ1-3, with D maybe TRBD1 (6 bases). The germline gives CDR1 SEHNR, CDR2 FQNEAQ (reference sequence). The CDR3 runs 15 residues. Deletions cut 5 bases from V and 3 bases from J, with 14 bases between. CDR3 DNA: TGTGCCAGCAGCCCGAAAGGGGGTGGTGGAAACACCATATATTTT. Translation: CASSPKGGGGNTIYF. The variable domain in full, completed from reference TRBV7-9 and TRBJ1-3, reads DTGVSQNPRHKITKRGQNVTFRCDPISEHNRLYWYRQTLGQGPEFLTYFQNEAQLEKSRLLSDRFSAERPKGSFSTLEIQRTEQGDSAMYLCASSPKGGGGNTIYFGEGSWLTVV.

This clone has a single count. The chain couples TRBV4-2 to TRBJ2-1; D is uncertain. Germline loops: CDR1 LGHNA, CDR2 YNFKEQ. The CDR3 contains 17 residues. The V and J ends lost 0 bases and 3 bases respectively, with 15 bases between them. The CDR3 DNA sequence: TGTGCCAGCAGCCAAGATACCATGAAAAACGTCTACAATGAGCAGTTCTTC. Translation gives CASSQDTMKNVYNEQFF.

V gene TRBV6-1 combines with J gene TRBJ2-3; a possible D gene is TRBD2 (6 bases). The CDR3 has 15 amino acids. V was clipped by 2 bases and J by 5 bases, with 14 bases between them. Germline-derived CDR1 and CDR2 are MNHNS and SASEGT. CDR3 sequence reads: CASSENVGTRDTQYF. The CDR3 bases are TGTGCCAGCAGTGAAAACGTAGGGACTCGAGATACGCAGTATTTT.

The chain uses TRBV27 and TRBJ2-1; D remains unclear. The V gene's germline CDR1 is MNHEY and CDR2 SMNVEV (reference sequence). The CDR3 covers 16 residues. The ends were cut back, 2 bases at V and 0 bases at J, with 11 bases in the middle. The CDR3 here is CASSLQAPSSYNEQFF. In DNA, the CDR3 is TGTGCCAGCAGTTTACAGGCACCGAGCTCCTACAATGAGCAGTTCTTC.

The CDR3 coding sequence is TGTGCCAGCAGTCAACGAACCGGGACCTCCGAGCAGTACTTC. Amino acid sequence: CASSQRTGTSEQYF. J is TRBJ2-5 and V is TRBV27; D possibly uses TRBD1 or TRBD2 (5 bases each). With the DNA end fitting TRBJ2-7 better, the J assignment may be wrong. The CDR3 runs 14 residues. Germline V CDR1 and CDR2: MNHEY, SMNVEV (reference sequence).

V is TRBV5-4 and J is TRBJ2-1; 12 bases line up with TRBD2. There are 15 residues in the CDR3. Germline loops: CDR1 SGHNT, CDR2 YYREEE (reference sequence). With V trimmed by 1 base and J by 7 bases, 3 bases remained unmatched. The CDR3 loop reads CASSLSSGRGNEQFF. The CDR3 DNA reads TGTGCCAGCAGCTTGTCTAGCGGGAGGGGTAATGAGCAGTTCTTC. The complete variable domain, with remaining parts taken from reference TRBV5-4 and TRBJ2-1, reads ETGVTQSPTHLIKTRGQQVTLRCSSQSGHNTVSWYQQALGQGPQFIFQYYREEENGRGNFPPRFSGLQFPNYSSELNVNALELDDSALYLCASSLSSGRGNEQFFGPGTRLTVL.

This clone appeared a single time. The rearrangement joins TRBV11-3 to TRBJ2-1; D is perhaps TRBD2 (6 bases). Germline CDR1 and CDR2: SGHNT and YENEEA. The CDR3 has 16 residues. The V and J ends lost 5 bases and 7 bases respectively, with 21 bases between them. The DNA of the CDR3 is TGTGCCAGCAGCCCCCGGGGCCCAAGCCGGGGGAATGAGCAGTTCTTC. Amino acid sequence: CASSPRGPSRGNEQFF.

The V and J genes are TRBV11-2 and TRBJ2-5; a possible D gene is TRBD2 (6 bases). V lost 5 bases and J 5 bases, leaving 21 bases between the germline ends. Germline V gives CDR1 SGHAT, CDR2 FQNNGV. The CDR3 spans 16 residues. Here the CDR3 reads CASSRGGGGDRETQYF. CDR3 sequence (DNA): TGTGCCAGCAGCAGGGGAGGAGGAGGCGACCGGGAGACCCAGTACTTC.

This rearrangement joins TRBV2 to TRBJ2-7, with D possibly TRBD1 on 7 matching bases. V was pared by 6 bases and J by 0 bases, with 15 bases between. This CDR3 is 15 amino acids long. Germline V gene data show CDR1 as SNHLY and CDR2 as FYNNEI. CDR3 sequence reads: CASRPRGVISYEQYF. The CDR3 DNA reads TGTGCCAGCAGACCCAGGGGGGTCATCTCCTACGAGCAGTACTTC.

The chain recombines TRBV9 with TRBJ2-3, with D possibly being TRBD1 (5 bases). CDR1 and CDR2 from the germline V gene are SGDLS and YYNGEE. CDR3 length equals 14 residues. V was trimmed by 8 bases and J by 1 base, leaving 14 bases between them. The chain's CDR3 is CASQGEDRTDTQYF. The CDR3, as DNA: TGTGCCAGTCAGGGTGAAGATCGCACAGATACGCAGTATTTT.

The count of this clone is one. The chain has TRBV27 and TRBJ2-1; D is possibly TRBD2 (5 bases). CDR3 length: 14 amino acids. Germline loops: CDR1 MNHEY, CDR2 SMNVEV (reference sequence). V lost 5 bases and J 5 bases, leaving 13 bases between the germline ends. The CDR3 DNA is TGTGCCAGCAGTCCCTTCGGGATTGACAATGAGCAGTTCTTC. Its protein product is CASSPFGIDNEQFF.

The chain links TRBV5-1 to TRBJ2-5, with TRBD2 as a possible D gene (6 bases). The CDR3 is made up of 14 amino acids. V was cut by 4 bases and J by 3 bases, with 13 bases left in between. The germline V gene has CDR1 SGHRS and CDR2 YFSETQ. The CDR3 nucleotides are TGCGCCAGCAGCAGCTTACCGGGGGAAGAGACCCAGTACTTC. It yields the protein CASSSLPGEETQYF.

The V call is TRBV7-9, the J call TRBJ2-2; 10 bases align to TRBD2. CDR1 is SEHNR and CDR2 is FQNEAQ in the germline V gene (reference sequence). CDR3 length equals 17 residues. The V segment lost 5 bases and the J segment 6 bases; nucleotides outside the gene matches: 12. This CDR3 reads CASSPFPTSGTPGELFF. CDR3 coding DNA: TGTGCCAGCAGCCCCTTTCCTACTAGCGGGACTCCCGGGGAGCTGTTTTTT.

The rearrangement links TRBV2 to TRBJ2-1, with unresolved D. V was trimmed by 8 bases and J by 8 bases, leaving 16 bases between them. The CDR3 covers 13 residues. CDR1 is SNHLY and CDR2 is FYNNEI in the germline V gene. CDR3 sequence reads: CASLGPATDEQFF. As DNA, the CDR3 is TGTGCCAGCCTTGGTCCCGCAACCGATGAGCAGTTCTTC.

The rearrangement uses TRBV7-2 and TRBJ2-2, with D possibly being TRBD1 or TRBD2 (5 bases each). The ends were cut back, 0 bases at V and 4 bases at J, with 6 bases in the middle. The CDR3 loop spans 14 amino acids. The germline V gene has CDR1 SGHTA and CDR2 FQGNSA. CDR3 DNA: TGTGCCAGCAGCTTAGCGGGGGTCACCGGGGAGCTGTTTTTT. Translating gives CASSLAGVTGELFF.

The rearrangement uses TRBV29-1 and TRBJ2-1; 12 nucleotides match TRBD2. CDR3 length equals 15 residues. With 5 bases clipped from V and 6 bases from J, the junction kept 8 bases outside the gene matches. In germline, CDR1 is SQVTM, CDR2 ANQGSEA. This CDR3 reads CSVLGPSGRANEQFF. CDR3 DNA sequence: TGCAGCGTTCTAGGGCCTAGCGGGAGGGCCAATGAGCAGTTCTTC.

This chain links TRBV29-1 with TRBJ2-3, with unresolved D. The CDR3 runs to 16 residues. Trimming removed 0 bases from V and 2 bases from J, with 15 bases in between. Germline V gene sequence: CDR1 SQVTM, CDR2 ANQGSEA. CDR3 sequence reads: CSVEDGPEAYTDTQYF. Here the CDR3 DNA reads TGCAGCGTTGAAGATGGTCCGGAAGCCTACACAGATACGCAGTATTTT.

The rearrangement joins TRBV27 to TRBJ2-7; D remains unclear. CDR3 length: 14 residues. The V gene's germline CDR1 is MNHEY and CDR2 SMNVEV (reference sequence). V was trimmed by 5 bases and J by 7 bases, leaving 18 bases between them. The CDR3 DNA reads as TGTGCCAGCAGTCCCCTCGGACCGAGCCAGGAGCAGTACTTC. This encodes CASSPLGPSQEQYF.

V usage is TRBV5-1 and J usage is TRBJ2-7; 7 bases align to TRBD2. CDR3 length equals 14 residues. CDR1 is SGHRS and CDR2 is YFSETQ in the germline V gene. Germline trimming cut 1 base from V and 2 bases from J; bases unmatched to any gene: 3. CDR3 sequence reads: CASSLRGSAYEQYF. The DNA of the CDR3 is TGCGCCAGCAGCTTGCGCGGGAGCGCCTACGAGCAGTACTTC.